These 25 T cell receptor beta chains were sequenced from one sample in a study of patients and donors after allogeneic stem cell transplantation. TCRdb reprocessed the RT-PCR reads via MiXCR and lists one record per CDR3 protein. The sample gives fewer than 200,000 distinct CDR3 sequences, around 28% of which show up once; approximately 3.5% is in the top ten. Sequencing input: blood, either unsorted or a sorted T cell fraction (not recorded which). These receptor sequences come from a human donor who was either an allogeneic HSCT recipient or a stem cell or donor lymphocyte infusion donor (not recorded which). It is not recorded whose cells these are; they may come from a transplant donor.

A few counts support this clonotype. The chain employs TRBV6-1 and TRBJ1-2, with D perhaps matching TRBD1 (6 bases). This CDR3 has 16 amino acids. V lost 6 bases to trimming and J lost 4 bases, with 21 bases between them. CDR1 is MNHNS, CDR2 SASEGT, per germline. This chain's CDR3 is CASSPPSGELGYGYTF. CDR3 coding DNA: TGTGCCAGCAGCCCCCCGTCAGGGGAGCTCGGCTATGGCTACACCTTC.

The gene calls are TRBV28 and TRBJ2-7; 7 positions agree with TRBD2. This CDR3 is 14 amino acids long. The V gene's germline CDR1 is MDHEN and CDR2 SYDVKM. With V trimmed by 5 bases and J by 4 bases, 8 bases remained unmatched. Here the CDR3 DNA reads TGTGCCAGCAGTCCCGGGACTATTTCTTACGAGCAGTACTTC. The encoded protein is CASSPGTISYEQYF. Supplemented by reference TRBV28 and TRBJ2-7, the full variable domain reads DVKVTQSSRYLVKRTGEKVFLECVQDMDHENMFWYRQDPGLGLRLIYFSYDVKMKEKGDIPEGYSVSREKKERFSLILESASTNQTSMYLCASSPGTISYEQYFGPGTRLTVT.

The gene calls are TRBV5-6 and TRBJ2-5, with TRBD2 matching 11 bases. V was clipped by 5 bases and J by 5 bases; unmatched bases: 5. Germline V CDR1 and CDR2: SGHDT, YYEEEE. This CDR3 region has 14 residues. The CDR3 reads CASSLTSGKETQYF. The CDR3 DNA follows: TGTGCCAGCAGTCTGACTAGCGGGAAGGAGACCCAGTACTTC.

J is TRBJ2-3 and V is TRBV20-1; TRBD2 matches 9 bases. V was clipped by 5 bases and J by 7 bases; unmatched bases: 16. The CDR3 runs to 16 residues. Germline CDR1 DFQATT, CDR2 SNEGSKA (reference sequence). The CDR3 reads CSAASLKAGGVNTQYF. In DNA, the CDR3 is TGCAGTGCTGCCTCCCTTAAAGCGGGAGGTGTGAATACGCAGTATTTT.

The J gene is TRBJ2-5, the V gene TRBV11-2; TRBD2 matches at 8 bases. Losses at the gene ends were 2 bases for V and 4 bases for J; bases not matched to a gene: 6. The CDR3 is 15 amino acids. Germline V gives CDR1 SGHAT, CDR2 FQNNGV. CDR3 DNA: TGTGCCAGCAGCTTACAAAGCGGGAGTGGAGAGACCCAGTACTTC. It codes for CASSLQSGSGETQYF.

The chain uses TRBV6-2 or TRBV6-3 and TRBJ2-3; D possibly uses TRBD1 or TRBD2 (5 bases each). The CDR3 runs to 15 residues. V shed 3 bases and J shed 1 base, with 11 bases lying between them. CDR1 and CDR2 (germline): MNHEY, SVGEGT. The CDR3 sequence is CASSYSLGGTDTQYF. The CDR3 DNA sequence: TGTGCCAGCAGTTATAGCCTGGGGGGCACAGATACGCAGTATTTT.

The CDR3 region has the DNA TGTGCCAGCAGCCCTGGGACAGATAGCAATCAGCCCCAGCATTTT. It yields the protein CASSPGTDSNQPQHF. The rearrangement uses TRBV7-2 and TRBJ1-5; the match to TRBD1 covers 7 bases. After removal of 5 bases from V and 0 bases from J, the junction contained 4 bases not matched to a gene. The germline gives CDR1 SGHTA, CDR2 FQGNSA. The CDR3 consists of 15 residues. Using reference TRBV7-2 and TRBJ1-5 for the parts outside the CDR3, the full variable domain is GAGVSQSPSNKVTEKGKDVELRCDPISGHTALYWYRQSLGQGLEFLIYFQGNSAPDKSGLPSDRFSAERTGGSVSTLTIQRTQQEDSAVYLCASSPGTDSNQPQHFGDGTRLSIL.

This chain links TRBV4-3 with TRBJ1-4, with a weak D call TRBD1 (5 bases). V shed 2 bases and J shed 1 base, with 11 bases lying between them. CDR1 and CDR2 from the germline V gene are LGHNA and YSLEER. The CDR3 runs 16 residues. As DNA, the CDR3 is TGCGCCAGCAGCCAATCGGCCAGGGAAACTAATGAAAAACTGTTTTTT. Amino acid sequence: CASSQSARETNEKLFF.

The V call is TRBV12-3 or TRBV12-4, the J call TRBJ2-4, with 7 nucleotides matching TRBD1. This CDR3 comprises 13 residues. J was trimmed by 9 bases and V by 1 base; bases with no gene match: 3. The DNA of the CDR3 is TGTGCCAGCAGTTTAGTACAGGGGAGCATTCAGTACTTC. It codes for CASSLVQGSIQYF.

This clonotype was seen a few times. The gene calls are TRBV12-3 or TRBV12-4 and TRBJ1-2; D may be TRBD1 (6 bases). The CDR3 covers 14 residues. Trimming took off 3 bases at V and 6 bases at J, with 14 bases between the two ends. The CDR3: CASSLGRGANGYTF. The CDR3 bases are TGTGCCAGCAGTTTGGGCCGGGGGGCTAATGGCTACACCTTC.

The rearrangement links TRBV10-3 to TRBJ2-4; 10 nucleotides line up with TRBD1. With 10 bases clipped from V and 5 bases from J, the junction kept 5 bases outside the gene matches. Germline V CDR1 and CDR2: ENHRY, SYGVKD. The CDR3 runs to 13 residues. CDR3 protein: CATAGTGENIQYF. The CDR3 DNA reads TGTGCCACCGCGGGGACAGGGGAAAACATTCAGTACTTC.

For this clonotype: One end of the junction varies from germline; a read error may be responsible. V usage is TRBV7-7 and J usage is TRBJ2-1, with TRBD1 matching over 9 bases. Looked up from germline, CDR1 is SSHAT and CDR2 is FNYEAQ (reference sequence). The CDR3 contains 15 residues. CDR3 in DNA: TGTGCTAGCAGCTGGGACAGGGTGGCCTACAATGAGCAGTTCTTC. Translation gives CASSWDRVAYNEQFF.

The chain is built from TRBV20-1 and TRBJ2-7; the D is unclear. This CDR3 region has 13 residues. Trimming cost V 5 bases and J 5 bases, with 16 bases left between them. CDR1 is DFQATT and CDR2 is SNEGSKA in the germline V gene (reference sequence). The CDR3 bases are TGCAGTGCTCCGCACGACCAAAGCCACGAGCAGTACTTC. Translated, it gives CSAPHDQSHEQYF.

This clonotype appeared a single time. The rearrangement links TRBV24-1 to TRBJ2-2, with no clear D. CDR1 KGHDR and CDR2 SFDVKD come from the germline V gene. The CDR3 length is 12 residues. Trimming removed 5 bases at V and 5 bases at J, with 5 bases between. The CDR3 bases are TGTGCCACCAGTGGTGTAACCGGGGAGCTGTTTTTT. This sequence encodes CATSGVTGELFF.

This clonotype has ten or more counts. The chain carries TRBV7-2 and TRBJ1-2, with TRBD1 matching 9 bases. The junction had 4 bases not matched to a gene; V was cut back by 5 bases and J by 6 bases. CDR1 is SGHTA and CDR2 is FQGNSA in the germline V gene. CDR3 length: 13 residues. The DNA of the CDR3 is TGTGCCAGCAGCACCGGACAGGGGAATGGCTACACCTTC. Translated, it gives CASSTGQGNGYTF. Combining the CDR3 with reference TRBV7-2 and TRBJ1-2 gives the whole variable domain GAGVSQSPSNKVTEKGKDVELRCDPISGHTALYWYRQSLGQGLEFLIYFQGNSAPDKSGLPSDRFSAERTGGSVSTLTIQRTQQEDSAVYLCASSTGQGNGYTFGSGTRLTVV.

This clonotype occurred a few times. This chain joins TRBV18 and TRBJ2-3; D gene unclear. The CDR3 covers 15 residues. The V end lost 2 bases, the J end lost 4 bases, and 13 bases lay between the germline ends. The V gene's germline CDR1 is KGHSH and CDR2 LQKENI. CDR3 in amino acids: CASSPTSEPSDTQYF. The CDR3, as DNA: TGTGCCAGCTCACCAACGTCCGAGCCTTCAGATACGCAGTATTTT.

J is TRBJ2-1 and V is TRBV12-3 or TRBV12-4, with 7 bases aligning to TRBD2. The CDR3 sequence is 14 residues long. The J segment lost 5 bases and the V segment lost 3 bases, leaving 4 bases of the junction unmatched. As DNA, the CDR3 is TGTGCCAGCAGTTTTGTCCTAGCGGACAATGAGCAGTTCTTC. It specifies CASSFVLADNEQFF.

This chain uses TRBV12-5 with TRBJ1-2; the D gene is possibly TRBD1 (6 bases). Germline V gives CDR1 LGHNT, CDR2 FRNRAP. The CDR3 is 17 residues long. Trimming took 0 bases from V and 2 from J, leaving 16 bases between them. CDR3 coding DNA: TGTGCTAGTGGTTTGGTACAATCGCCAGGGGTGAACTATGGCTACACCTTC. It yields the protein CASGLVQSPGVNYGYTF.

This clonotype has a handful of counts. V gene TRBV27 combines with J gene TRBJ2-7; the match to TRBD2 covers 11 bases. Germline trimming cut 6 bases from V and 7 bases from J; bases unmatched to any gene: 11. The CDR3 length is 15 residues. Germline V lookup: CDR1 MNHEY, CDR2 SMNVEV (reference sequence). CDR3 nucleotides: TGTGCCAGCAGCGACTTACTAGCGGGAGTGGGGGAGCAGTACTTC. Its protein is CASSDLLAGVGEQYF.

This clonotype has just a few counts. The chain couples TRBV5-1 to TRBJ1-4, with 9 bases that match TRBD1. The J segment lost 7 bases and the V segment lost 1 base, leaving 5 bases of the junction unmatched. Per germline, CDR1 SGHRS and CDR2 YFSETQ. CDR3 length: 15 residues. The CDR3, as DNA: TGCGCCAGCAGCTTGACGCCGGGACAGGGTGAAAAACTGTTTTTT. Translated: CASSLTPGQGEKLFF.

As DNA, the CDR3 is TGCGCCAGCGGCCGGGACTACCTCTACAATGAGCAGTTCTTC. Its translation is CASGRDYLYNEQFF. The gene calls are TRBV5-1 and TRBJ2-1, with 7 positions matching TRBD2. J lost 3 bases, V lost 7 bases, and 7 bases had no gene match. Germline CDR1 SGHRS, CDR2 YFSETQ. This CDR3 has 14 amino acids.

This rearrangement joins TRBV27 to TRBJ2-7; D unclear. Germline loops: CDR1 MNHEY, CDR2 SMNVEV (reference sequence). Trimming left V 0 bases short and J 0 bases short, with 6 bases between. The CDR3 length is 14 residues. The CDR3 spells CASSLSHSSYEQYF. In nucleotides, the CDR3 is TGTGCCAGCAGTTTATCACACAGCTCCTACGAGCAGTACTTC.

V gene TRBV2 combines with J gene TRBJ2-1, with a weak D call TRBD1 (6 bases). The CDR3 is 14 residues long. The germline V and J ends were trimmed by 6 bases and 6 bases, with 15 bases remaining between them. In germline, CDR1 is SNHLY, CDR2 FYNNEI. The CDR3 loop is CASRANTGPNEQFF. CDR3 DNA: TGTGCCAGCAGGGCAAATACAGGGCCCAATGAGCAGTTCTTC.

The sample holds a few counts of this clonotype. This chain links TRBV12-3 or TRBV12-4 with TRBJ1-1, with D tentatively TRBD1 (5 bases). Trimming took off 2 bases at V and 7 bases at J, with 11 bases between the two ends. The CDR3 is made up of 13 amino acids. CDR3 protein: CASSLSGGVEAFF. As DNA, the CDR3 is TGTGCCAGCAGTTTATCGGGGGGGGTTGAAGCTTTCTTT.

This sequence joins TRBV27 and TRBJ2-7; no clear D gene. V was shortened by 10 bases and J by 0 bases, with 13 bases between the two germline ends. This CDR3 is built from 13 residues. In germline, CDR1 is MNHEY, CDR2 SMNVEV (reference sequence). The CDR3 region is CATSRPSSYEQYF. The CDR3 coding sequence is TGTGCCACCTCCAGACCGAGCTCCTACGAGCAGTACTTC.